The 18 T cell receptor beta chains presented below share a single source sample, sequenced in a study of Ad26.COV2.S vaccination and SARS-CoV-2 variants. Treatment of the sample: over 15 received Ad26.COV2.S at low or high dose, single or two shots; several received placebo; per-sample allocation not given. Following the first vaccine or placebo injection, samples were taken on day 63. Clones were sequenced by immunoSEQ multiplex PCR, and TCRdb holds only the in-frame ones, with some missing. Of fewer than 400,000 clones listed, less than 90% were seen once; the top ten hold more than 3%. The sample here was peripheral blood, taken in a trial of Ad26.COV2.S vaccine versus placebo. The receptors shown here come from a person between 18 and 59 years old who received the Ad26.COV2.S COVID-19 vaccine or a placebo.

V and J are TRBV7-2 and TRBJ1-2, with 9 bases that match TRBD1. After removal of 5 bases from V and 9 bases from J, the junction contained 10 bases not matched to a gene. Germline CDR1 and CDR2: SGHTA and FQGNSA. The CDR3 sequence is 14 residues long. CDR3 nucleotide sequence: TGTGCCAGCAGCCCATTACCGGGACAGGGAAGCTACACCTTC. It is translated as CASSPLPGQGSYTF.

V usage is TRBV4-1 and J usage is TRBJ2-3; D unclear. The germline V and J ends were trimmed by 3 bases and 3 bases, with 4 bases remaining between them. Germline V CDR1 and CDR2: MGHRA, YSYEKL. CDR3 length equals 12 residues. The CDR3 loop is CASSQRTDTQYF. The CDR3 nucleotides read TGCGCCAGCAGCCAGAGGACAGATACGCAGTATTTT.

V usage is TRBV7-2 and J usage is TRBJ2-1, with D tentatively TRBD2 (5 bases). This CDR3 has 14 residues. V was clipped by 6 bases and J by 6 bases, with 15 bases between them. Per the germline V gene, CDR1 is SGHTA and CDR2 is FQGNSA. CDR3 nucleotide sequence: TGTGCCAGCAGGGTCCCTCTAGCTCCCAATGAGCAGTTCTTC. This sequence encodes CASRVPLAPNEQFF.

The V gene is TRBV3-1 (or the pseudogene TRBV3-2), the J gene TRBJ1-1; D ambiguous. Germline V gene data show CDR1 as LGHDT and CDR2 as YNNKEL (reference sequence). V lost 5 bases to trimming and J lost 10 bases, with 2 bases between them. The CDR3 is 8 residues long. The CDR3 region has the DNA TGTGCCAGCAGCGGAGCTTTCTTT. This codes for CASSGAFF.

V is TRBV6-5 and J is TRBJ2-1, with D tentatively TRBD2 (7 bases). Germline-derived CDR1 and CDR2 are MNHEY and SVGAGI. The CDR3 contains 13 residues. Trimming stripped 7 bases from V and 8 bases from J, with 15 bases between. The CDR3 DNA is TGTGCCAGCACCTTAGGGGGGGCGTATGAGCAGTTCTTC. As protein: CASTLGGAYEQFF.

This chain uses TRBV7-9 with TRBJ2-2, with D perhaps assigned TRBD1 or TRBD2 (5 bases each). Trimming removed 1 base at V and 6 bases at J, with 12 bases between. This CDR3 comprises 15 residues. The germline CDR1 and CDR2 sequences are SEHNR and FQNEAQ (reference sequence). The CDR3 spells CASSLGGFGPGELFF. In nucleotides, the CDR3 is TGTGCCAGCAGCTTAGGGGGGTTCGGACCCGGGGAGCTGTTTTTT.

V gene TRBV27 combines with J gene TRBJ1-1, with 11 nucleotides matching TRBD1. The CDR3 has 14 amino acids. Germline V lookup: CDR1 MNHEY, CDR2 SMNVEV (reference sequence). Losses at the gene ends were 6 bases for V and 10 bases for J; bases not matched to a gene: 10. Written as DNA, the CDR3 is TGTGCCAGCAGGACAGGACAGGGGGCTTCTCGAGCTTTCTTT. Protein product: CASRTGQGASRAFF.

The V and J genes are TRBV6-6 and TRBJ1-4; 7 nucleotides line up with TRBD1. Germline lookup yields CDR1 MNHNY and CDR2 SVGAGI (reference sequence). Trimming took 7 bases from V and 10 from J; bases not matched to a gene: 12. The CDR3 has 14 residues. CDR3 residues: CASIPGQPVGKLFF. As DNA, the CDR3 is TGTGCCAGCATTCCGGGACAGCCGGTCGGAAAACTGTTTTTT.

The rearrangement joins TRBV11-2 to TRBJ1-1; no firm D call. Germline CDR1 and CDR2: SGHAT and FQNNGV. V shed 5 bases and J shed 0 bases, with 16 bases lying between them. This CDR3 spans 16 amino acids. Here the CDR3 DNA reads TGTGCCAGCAGCCACCCGGACGGACGCATGAACACTGAAGCTTTCTTT. Its translation is CASSHPDGRMNTEAFF.

This rearrangement joins TRBV7-8 to TRBJ1-1; D gene unclear. V was cut by 4 bases and J by 3 bases, with 12 bases left in between. The CDR3 is 14 residues long. Germline CDR1 and CDR2: SGHVS and FQNEAQ. In DNA, the CDR3 is TGTGCCAGCAGCTCGAGTAGTGCGCACACTGAAGCTTTCTTT. Protein: CASSSSSAHTEAFF.

The chain uses TRBV27 and TRBJ2-7; the match to TRBD2 covers 10 bases. V lost 6 bases, J lost 5 bases, and 7 bases stayed unmatched. Germline CDR1 reads MNHEY; CDR2 reads SMNVEV (reference sequence). The CDR3 has 14 residues. In nucleotides, the CDR3 is TGTGCCAGCAGGTCGATACTAGCGGGGAACGAGCAGTACTTC. Residues: CASRSILAGNEQYF.

CDR3 sequence reads: CASSDPGQGPYNSPLHF. The CDR3 DNA reads as TGTGCCAGCAGTGACCCGGGACAGGGGCCCTATAATTCACCCCTCCACTTT. The rearrangement joins TRBV2 to TRBJ1-6, with 10 bases fitting TRBD1. CDR3 size: 17 residues. Germline CDR1 SNHLY, CDR2 FYNNEI. The junction had 4 bases not matched to a gene; V was cut back by 3 bases and J by 2 bases.

The chain recombines TRBV5-6 with TRBJ1-5, with D possibly TRBD1 on 6 matching bases. Germline CDR1 and CDR2: SGHDT and YYEEEE. Trimming left V 2 bases short and J 4 bases short, with 13 bases between. There are 15 residues in the CDR3. In DNA form, the CDR3 reads TGTGCCAGCAGCTTTAATCAGGGGTTTAATCAGCCCCAGCATTTT. Its translation is CASSFNQGFNQPQHF.

This chain links TRBV5-8 with TRBJ1-6; 7 bases map to TRBD1. This CDR3 has 15 residues. Per germline, CDR1 SGHTS and CDR2 YDEGEE. The ends lost 7 bases at V and 9 bases at J; junction bases unmatched: 13. The CDR3 coding sequence is TGTGCCAGCGAGGGGGGACAGTCGTTTGGTTCACCCCTCCACTTT. Translating it yields CASEGGQSFGSPLHF.

In its sample, this clone was seen a few times. CDR3 sequence: CASSPLPGGPGNEQYF. The CDR3 DNA is TGTGCCAGCTCACCTCTCCCGGGGGGCCCTGGGAACGAGCAGTACTTC. The rearrangement uses TRBV18 and TRBJ2-7; a weak D match, TRBD2 (7 bases). Germline loops: CDR1 KGHSH, CDR2 LQKENI. The V end was cut by 3 bases, the J end by 5 bases, with 20 bases between. The CDR3 has 16 amino acids.

The chain couples TRBV18 to TRBJ1-4, with unresolved D. The V end lost 1 base, the J end lost 7 bases, and 7 bases lay between the germline ends. The CDR3 sequence is 13 residues long. Per the germline V gene, CDR1 is KGHSH and CDR2 is LQKENI. The CDR3: CASSPLIFEKLFF. The CDR3 coding sequence is TGTGCCAGCTCACCACTAATCTTTGAAAAACTGTTTTTT.

This chain uses TRBV7-9 with TRBJ2-3; D is possibly TRBD1 (8 bases). CDR1 SEHNR and CDR2 FQNEAQ come from the germline V gene (reference sequence). Deletions cut 1 base from V and 5 bases from J, with 13 bases between. The length of the CDR3 is 15 residues. The CDR3 loop is CASSLGQGRGDTQYF. CDR3 nucleotides: TGTGCCAGCAGCTTAGGACAGGGGAGGGGAGATACGCAGTATTTT.

The chain uses TRBV20-1 and TRBJ2-1; a weak D match, TRBD2 (5 bases). Germline CDR1 reads DFQATT; CDR2 reads SNEGSKA (reference sequence). This CDR3 is 10 amino acids long. Between the trimmed V and J ends, which lost 7 bases and 9 bases, there was a span of 10 bases. CDR3 amino acids: CSVVAIEQFF. The CDR3, as DNA: TGCAGTGTAGTAGCGATTGAGCAGTTCTTC.